This TCR beta chain originates from a study of prognosis after radiotherapy for stage I lung cancer. For this clonotype: The junction differs from germline at one of its ends, possibly a read error.

The CDR3 has 13 residues. Per germline, CDR1 MNHEY and CDR2 SVGEGT. Template was genomic DNA; TCR beta CDR3 amplified in two multiplex PCR rounds. Individual primers that were specific to each TRBV and TRBJ gene served in first-round PCR. TCRdb re-called the multiplex PCR reads through MiXCR, storing one row per CDR3 protein. The sample contains tens of thousands of distinct CDR3 sequences, less than 50% of which appear only once. The chain joins TRBV6-2 or TRBV6-3 to TRBJ2-7; D gene uncertain. The sequence came from a donor over 45 with non-small cell lung cancer. The sequences come from PBMCs, collected before or after stereotactic body radiation therapy (not recorded which). CDR3 protein: CSSSATWLGEQYF. The CDR3 bases are TGTTCCAGCAGTGCAACATGGTTAGGCGAGCAGTACTTC.